This T cell receptor beta chain was profiled in a study of shared clonotypes between healthy human individuals (dated by TCRdb to 2018 to 2020). Describing the broader study: The cohort included a few men and two women between 18 and 49 years of age. To estimate repertoire size and how much clonotypes are shared between individuals, the study performed deep sequencing of blood TCR repertoires from about five healthy adults. Different laboratories and diverse techniques were used to prepare libraries and sequence TCR repertoires, to increase sequencing depth and limit assay-specific biases. Each donor's leukapheresis produced roughly between roughly 0.85 and 10 billion PBMCs.

Healthy HIV-negative adults with no recently reported acute infections or vaccinations were included as donors. Every donor was a Caucasian adult residing in Nashville, Tennessee, USA. In the unsorted samples, 70 million to 95 million PBMCs were counted, and genomic DNA was extracted using the QIAamp DNA Blood Mini kit. Blood was obtained by leukapheresis, after which PBMCs were separated by Ficoll-Histopaque density gradient centrifugation and cryopreserved in liquid nitrogen vapor phase. The study at large found these results: Sampling was limited to blood, and TCR repertoires in tissue likely differ from TCR repertoires in blood. Because the study included only a small number of donors, the genetic and exposure-history diversity represented was limited. Pairwise subsampling indicated that sequencing depth was expected to affect the degree of clonotype sharing among donors.

To note about this clone: No antigen is known for it. The record has no base qualities; no much larger clone is one base away.

Using the deep immunoSEQ assay, multiplex PCR amplified TCR CDR3 regions from genomic DNA. Extracted genomic DNA from each cell subset was spread evenly across all wells of several immunoSEQ 96-well plates, with each plate serving as a replicate. For unsorted PBMC, each replicate PCR was loaded with approximately 0.3 ug genomic DNA, equivalent to tens of thousands of T cell genomes. Ten immunoSEQ deep assay plates were used to sequence unsorted PBMC genomic DNA. Purified libraries were quantified with a Qubit 3.0 fluorometer, sized on a Bioanalyzer 2100, and re-quantified with the KAPA Library Quantification kit. Each immunoSEQ 96-well plate was sequenced on its own single-read 150-cycle Illumina NextSeq 550 flow cell. Concerning the study's data processing: Because only junctional sequences without quality scores were contained in the immunoSEQ output, filtering matching that applied to full-length reads could not be performed. Sequences were annotated with PyIR, a Python wrapper for IgBLAST v1.9, and V/J genes and CDR3 were assigned using IMGT germline references. Reads were filtered out if the reads had weak V/J assignments (E-value above 1e-6), no CDR3, stop codons, out-of-frame junctions, or ambiguous translated residues. V3J clonotypes were defined by identical inferred V gene, J gene, and CDR3 amino acid sequence. To compute the percentage overlap between repertoires, the number of shared unique clonotypes was divided by the size of the smaller repertoire. Three approaches were used to assess repertoire richness: RTK rarefaction, the Chao1 estimator, and Recon v2.1 estimates of unobserved clonotypes. TCRdb retrieved this table from immuneACCESS and kept in-frame rearrangements only. Not all clones are present; in checked studies, unresolved V genes account for under half, and no reason is known for the remainder. V and J calls and clone size are those listed in that table; D and trimming were worked out from the DNA. This sample comprises fewer than 600,000 clones, around 78% of them detected only once. 12% of the sample rests with the top ten.

The germline V gene gives CDR1 as SGHRS and CDR2 as YFSETQ. V ends up 0 bases short and J 4 bases short, with an unmatched junction base count of 2. Its CDR3 holds 14 amino acids, cysteine through phenylalanine. The entry retains the CDR3 DNA only, 42 bases that are in frame from base 1. The source material was PBMCs. The chain uses TRBV5-1 and TRBJ2-3; 7 junctional bases match TRBD2. The TCR comes from a woman aged 40 to 50 in good health. Some clones in this sample may be carry-over from other donors' samples. This receptor carries the CDR3 CASSLVAGADTQYF. The DNA sequence is TGCGCCAGCAGCTTGGTGGCGGGAGCAGATACGCAGTATTTT.